The TCR beta chain under discussion was sequenced for a study of preoperative IRX-2 immunotherapy in early breast cancer. Trimming stripped 2 bases from V and 7 bases from J, with 18 bases between. The CDR3 is 16 residues long. The germline V gene encodes CDR1 SGHDT and CDR2 YYEEEE. Here immunoSEQ multiplex PCR was the method, and the copy in TCRdb shows in-frame clones only, minus some. Here the sample spans fewer than 70,000 clones, approximately 93% being singletons. Treatment defined: preoperative locoregional IRX-2 cytokine immunotherapy. Patients received preoperative, locoregional IRX-2 cytokine immunotherapy in a phase Ib study.

This material was acquired from a patient treated with IRX-2 immunotherapy. The origin of this receptor is a human donor with breast cancer. This chain uses TRBV5-6 with TRBJ2-2; D remains ambiguous. CDR3 nucleotides: TGTGCCAGCAGCTTCGGTGGGGTTTCAGCGATCGGGGAGCTGTTTTTT. Protein sequence: CASSFGGVSAIGELFF.